The 14 T cell receptor beta chains reported below all come from one sample, sequenced in a study of beta chain features in type 1 diabetes (dated by TCRdb to the late 2010s). Preparation of the library involved the immunoSEQ multiplex PCR assay. The High Capacity cDNA Reverse Transcription Kit was used to reverse transcribe all of the isolated RNA, meaning that expressed TCRB transcripts were what got sequenced. Here the immuneACCESS table is served through TCRdb, limited to in-frame sequences with V and J called. Missing clones are a known gap in these copies; in checked studies unresolved V genes cover under half, and the rest lacks a known reason. The sample table records under 450,000 clones; over 12% of these occur just once. Clones ranked in the top ten supply under 0.02% of the sample. Sequencing was carried out using naive CD4+ T cells from blood. The cell subset or site label on this specimen signifies: true naive CD4+ T cells. The source of these receptors is a woman between 18 and 30 years old in good health.

The sample holds a few counts of this clone. This chain connects TRBV18 to TRBJ2-1; weak D call: TRBD2 (5 bases). Trimming shortened V by 0 bases and J by 13 bases, and 13 bases separated the two germline ends. The germline V gene encodes CDR1 KGHSH and CDR2 LQKENI. This CDR3 region has 13 residues. The CDR3 nucleotides read TGTGCCAGCTCACCACCGCTGGCCGGGAAACAGTTCTTC. Translated, it gives CASSPPLAGKQFF.

The chain's CDR3 is CASSLVAAGGAFF. CDR3 bases: TGTGCCAGCAGCTTAGTAGCGGCAGGGGGAGCTTTCTTT. This chain uses TRBV7-9 with TRBJ1-1, with 7 bases identical to TRBD1. The CDR3 extends over 13 amino acids. Germline V gene lookup returns CDR1 SEHNR and CDR2 FQNEAQ (reference sequence). The ends lost 1 base at V and 10 bases at J; junction bases unmatched: 6.

The chain carries TRBV6-1 and TRBJ2-3; 11 bases agree with TRBD2. The junction had 7 bases not matched to a gene; V was cut back by 5 bases and J by 6 bases. The CDR3 has 15 amino acids. Germline V gene sequence: CDR1 MNHNS, CDR2 SASEGT. CDR3 protein: CASSLTSGGPDTQYF. DNA for the CDR3: TGTGCCAGCAGTCTTACTAGCGGGGGACCCGATACGCAGTATTTT.

The sample holds a few counts of this clone. This chain joins TRBV9 and TRBJ2-5, with D maybe TRBD1 (6 bases). Germline V lookup: CDR1 SGDLS, CDR2 YYNGEE. Trimming took 1 base from V and 1 from J, leaving 17 bases between them. The CDR3 is 17 amino acids. The chain's CDR3 is CASSVRVGGASQETQYF. The CDR3 region has the DNA TGTGCCAGCAGCGTAAGGGTTGGGGGCGCTTCCCAAGAGACCCAGTACTTC. Full variable domain (remainder filled in from reference TRBV9 and TRBJ2-5): DSGVTQTPKHLITATGQRVTLRCSPRSGDLSVYWYQQSLDQGLQFLIQYYNGEERAKGNILERFSAQQFPDLHSELNLSSLELGDSALYFCASSVRVGGASQETQYFGPGTRLLVL.

This clone was found a few times. The chain links TRBV29-1 to TRBJ2-2; D is unresolved. Trimming took off 4 bases at V and 5 bases at J, with 11 bases between the two ends. This CDR3 contains 13 residues. Germline CDR1 reads SQVTM; CDR2 reads ANQGSEA. CDR3 loop: CSVGARFTGELFF. In DNA, the CDR3 is TGCAGCGTTGGGGCCAGGTTTACCGGGGAGCTGTTTTTT.

This clone was found a few times. The rearrangement uses TRBV5-1 and TRBJ2-1, with 10 bases fitting TRBD2. The V gene end was trimmed by 0 bases and the J gene end by 4 bases; junction bases not matched to a gene: 4. Germline values: CDR1 SGHRS, CDR2 YFSETQ. CDR3 size: 16 residues. The CDR3 nucleotides are TGCGCCAGCAGCTTGGTCGGACTAGCGGAATACAATGAGCAGTTCTTC. It encodes CASSLVGLAEYNEQFF.

Only one count was recorded for this clone. The J gene is TRBJ1-2, the V gene TRBV7-2, with D perhaps TRBD1 (6 bases). Trimming cost V 2 bases and J 8 bases, with 12 bases left between them. This CDR3 is built from 13 residues. Germline V CDR1 and CDR2: SGHTA, FQGNSA. The CDR3 DNA is TGTGCCAGCAGCTTAATACAGGGTCACGGCTACACCTTC. Its translation: CASSLIQGHGYTF.

This clone was observed a few times. The chain recombines TRBV27 with TRBJ2-7; 9 bases agree with TRBD2. The CDR3 runs 17 residues. V gave up 4 bases and J gave up 7 bases; unmatched junction bases: 17. The germline V gene has CDR1 MNHEY and CDR2 SMNVEV (reference sequence). The CDR3 nucleotides read TGTGCCAGCAGTTACGTCCCCCCAGCGGGAGGATGGAGGGAGCAGTACTTC. It translates to CASSYVPPAGGWREQYF.

With respect to this clone: One junction end disagrees with the germline gene, perhaps due to a read error. The CDR3, as DNA: TGTGCCAGCAGTACATCCCGGCCTACAGGGACCGAGTACTTC. The encoded protein is CASSTSRPTGTEYF. V usage is TRBV28 and J usage is TRBJ2-5; D is possibly TRBD1 (6 bases). Germline V gene data show CDR1 as MDHEN and CDR2 as SYDVKM. The CDR3 runs 14 residues.

The gene calls are TRBV4-2 and TRBJ2-7; 10 nucleotides agree with TRBD2. Germline CDR1 LGHNA, CDR2 YNFKEQ. V gave up 1 base and J gave up 6 bases; unmatched junction bases: 9. The CDR3 is made up of 16 amino acids. The CDR3 here is CASSQGAGGPYSEQYF. In nucleotides, the CDR3 is TGTGCCAGCAGCCAAGGAGCGGGAGGGCCGTACTCCGAGCAGTACTTC.

The chain employs TRBV13 and TRBJ1-5, with D possibly being TRBD1 (6 bases). V was pared by 0 bases and J by 7 bases, with 13 bases between. This CDR3 has 15 residues. Per the germline V gene, CDR1 is PRHDT and CDR2 is FYEKMQ (reference sequence). Here the CDR3 DNA reads TGTGCCAGCAGCTTAGGCCAGGGGCAGGGACAGCCCCAGCATTTT. Translating it yields CASSLGQGQGQPQHF.

In this sample, this clone turned up a few times. The chain joins TRBV27 to TRBJ2-1; 9 positions agree with TRBD1. Losses at the gene ends were 4 bases for V and 8 bases for J; bases not matched to a gene: 12. The CDR3 length is 16 residues. Per germline, CDR1 MNHEY and CDR2 SMNVEV (reference sequence). The CDR3 region has the DNA TGTGCCAGCAGTTCAAGCCCCAACAGGGGGCTAGATGAGCAGTTCTTC. The encoded protein is CASSSSPNRGLDEQFF.

The chain links TRBV5-1 to TRBJ2-5; 7 positions agree with TRBD2. This CDR3 is built from 16 residues. The junction had 10 bases not matched to a gene; V was cut back by 0 bases and J by 5 bases. CDR1 and CDR2 (germline): SGHRS, YFSETQ. In DNA form, the CDR3 reads TGCGCCAGCAGCTTGGCCCCGACTAGCTCGAGGGAGACCCAGTACTTC. Residues: CASSLAPTSSRETQYF.

This clone was detected only a few times. V gene TRBV5-1 combines with J gene TRBJ2-7, with D possibly matching TRBD1 (6 bases). Per the germline V gene, CDR1 is SGHRS and CDR2 is YFSETQ. The V end lost 3 bases, the J end lost 3 bases, and 13 bases lay between the germline ends. The CDR3 has 14 residues. This chain's CDR3 is CASSWGQGSYEQYF. CDR3 nucleotide sequence: TGCGCCAGCAGCTGGGGGCAGGGGAGCTACGAGCAGTACTTC. Based on the CDR3 plus reference TRBV5-1 and TRBJ2-7, the full variable domain is KAGVTQTPRYLIKTRGQQVTLSCSPISGHRSVSWYQQTPGQGLQFLFEYFSETQRNKGNFPGRFSGRQFSNSRSEMNVSTLELGDSALYLCASSWGQGSYEQYFGPGTRLTVT.